In its sample, the clone carrying this T cell receptor beta chain was seen once. This entry is derived from a study of blood T cell repertoires in COVID-19. Study-wide background: The study drew acute and convalescent COVID-19 samples from the United States, Italy and Spain. In each case, the material was cDNA or gDNA derived from T cells, B-cell-depleted T cells, or PBMCs.

Germline V gene sequence: CDR1 SGHDN, CDR2 FVKESK. The CDR3 is 16 residues long. The germline V and J ends were trimmed by 4 bases and 4 bases, with 17 bases remaining between them. Generated by immunoSEQ multiplex PCR, the TCRdb table keeps only in-frame clones and is missing some. This table holds hundreds of thousands of clones, approximately 87% found once. The chain joins TRBV14 to TRBJ1-3; maybe TRBD1 (5 bases). The specimen was peripheral blood. The receptor's source is a woman aged 40-49 years who had recovered from COVID-19. The DNA of the CDR3 is TGTGCCAGCAGCCCCGCGGGGACTGCTTTCGGAAACACCATATATTTT. This translates into CASSPAGTAFGNTIYF.